Sequencing of this TCR beta chain was carried out in a study of a mutant IDH1 vaccine in newly diagnosed glioma. Germline V gene data show CDR1 as MNHEY and CDR2 as SVGAGI. The germline V and J ends were trimmed by 2 bases and 7 bases, with 8 bases remaining between them. The length of the CDR3 is 12 residues. About this clone: The antigen remains undetermined.

The data were produced by immunoSEQ multiplex PCR, yet TCRdb's version contains in-frame clones alone and is incomplete. The sample holds 40,000 or so clones; approximately 80% are singletons and the top ten take roughly 20%. Documented time point: week 47, end of study. The study gave 300 ug of mutant IDH1 20-mer peptide per vaccine dose, with topical imiquimod. Patients were given eight vaccinations, scheduled in weeks 1, 3, 5, 7, 11, 15, 19 and 23. Patients carried new grade 3 or 4 IDH1-mutant astrocytomas lacking nuclear ATRX. This receptor was identified in a man aged 18 to 35 with glioma. Some clones in this sample may be carry-over from other donors' samples. The sample here was PBMCs, taken from a glioma patient whose treatment included an IDH1 peptide vaccine. J is TRBJ1-2 and V is TRBV6-5, with no clear D. In DNA form, the CDR3 reads TGTGCCAGCAGTTACGCGGGGTTTGGCTACACCTTC. It specifies CASSYAGFGYTF.